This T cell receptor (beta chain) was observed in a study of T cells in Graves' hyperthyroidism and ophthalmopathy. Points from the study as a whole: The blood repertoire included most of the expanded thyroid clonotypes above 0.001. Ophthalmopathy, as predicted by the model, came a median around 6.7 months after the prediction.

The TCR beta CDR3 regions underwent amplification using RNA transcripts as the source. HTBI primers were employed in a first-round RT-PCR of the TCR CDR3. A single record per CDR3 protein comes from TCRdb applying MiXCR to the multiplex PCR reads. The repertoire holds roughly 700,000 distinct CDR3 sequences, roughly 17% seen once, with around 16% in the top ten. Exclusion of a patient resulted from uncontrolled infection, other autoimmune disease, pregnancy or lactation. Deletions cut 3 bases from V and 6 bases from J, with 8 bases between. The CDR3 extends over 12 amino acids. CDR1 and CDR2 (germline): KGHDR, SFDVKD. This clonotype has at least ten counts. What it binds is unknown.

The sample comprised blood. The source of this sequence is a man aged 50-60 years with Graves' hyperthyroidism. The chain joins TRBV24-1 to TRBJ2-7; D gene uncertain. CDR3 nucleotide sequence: TGTGCCACCAGTGATGAAGGCCGCGAGCAGTACTTC. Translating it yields CATSDEGREQYF.